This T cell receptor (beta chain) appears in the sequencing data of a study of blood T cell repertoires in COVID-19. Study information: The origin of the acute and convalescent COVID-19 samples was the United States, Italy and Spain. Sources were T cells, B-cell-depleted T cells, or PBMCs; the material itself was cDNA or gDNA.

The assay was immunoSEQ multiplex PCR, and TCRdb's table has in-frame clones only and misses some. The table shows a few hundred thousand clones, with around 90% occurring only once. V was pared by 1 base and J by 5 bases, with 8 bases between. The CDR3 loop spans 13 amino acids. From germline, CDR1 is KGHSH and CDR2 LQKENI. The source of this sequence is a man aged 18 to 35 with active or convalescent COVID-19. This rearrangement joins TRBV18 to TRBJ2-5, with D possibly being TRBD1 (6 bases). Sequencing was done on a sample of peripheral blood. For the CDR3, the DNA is TGTGCCAGCTCACCACGGGGGCAGGAGACCCAGTACTTC. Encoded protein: CASSPRGQETQYF.